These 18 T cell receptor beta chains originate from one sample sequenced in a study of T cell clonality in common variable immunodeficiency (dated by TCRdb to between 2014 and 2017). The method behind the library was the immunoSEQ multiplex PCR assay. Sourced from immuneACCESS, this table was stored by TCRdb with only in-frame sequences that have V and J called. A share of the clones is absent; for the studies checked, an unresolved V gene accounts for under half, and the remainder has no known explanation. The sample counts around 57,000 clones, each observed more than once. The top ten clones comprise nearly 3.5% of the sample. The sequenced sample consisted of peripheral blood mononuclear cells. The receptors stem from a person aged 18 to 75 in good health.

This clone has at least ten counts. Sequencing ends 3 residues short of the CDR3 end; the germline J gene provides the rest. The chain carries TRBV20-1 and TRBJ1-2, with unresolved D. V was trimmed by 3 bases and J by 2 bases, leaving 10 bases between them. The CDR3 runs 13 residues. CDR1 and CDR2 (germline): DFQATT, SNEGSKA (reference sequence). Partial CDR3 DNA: TGCAGTGCTAGCTCGGCAGGAAACTATGGC. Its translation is CSASSAGNYG. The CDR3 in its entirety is CSASSAGNYGYTF.

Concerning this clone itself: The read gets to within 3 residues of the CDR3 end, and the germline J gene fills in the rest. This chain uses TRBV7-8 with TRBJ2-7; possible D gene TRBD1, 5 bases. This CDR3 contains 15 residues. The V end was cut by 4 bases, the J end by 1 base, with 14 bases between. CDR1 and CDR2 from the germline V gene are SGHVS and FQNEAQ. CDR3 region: CASSSSGFRSYEQYF. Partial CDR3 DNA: TGTGCCAGCAGCTCTTCAGGGTTTCGGTCCTACGAG.

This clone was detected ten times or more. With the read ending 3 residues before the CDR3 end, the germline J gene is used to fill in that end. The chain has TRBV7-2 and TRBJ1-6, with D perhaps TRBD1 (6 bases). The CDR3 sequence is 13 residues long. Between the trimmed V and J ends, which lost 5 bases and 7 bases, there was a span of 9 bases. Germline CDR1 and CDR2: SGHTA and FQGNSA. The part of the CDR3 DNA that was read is TGTGCCAGCAGCCATGGACAGAATTCACCC. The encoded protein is CASSHGQNSP. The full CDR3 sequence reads CASSHGQNSPLHF.

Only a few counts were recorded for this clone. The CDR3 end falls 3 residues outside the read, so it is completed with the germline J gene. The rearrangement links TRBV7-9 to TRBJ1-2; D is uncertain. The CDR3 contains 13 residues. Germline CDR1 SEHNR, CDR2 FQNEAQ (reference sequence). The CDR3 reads CASSLTLNGDYTF. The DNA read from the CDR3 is TGTGCCAGCAGCTTAACTCTTAACGGTGAC.

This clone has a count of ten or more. The CDR3 loop is CASSERGGIVLGTYNEQFF. CDR3 DNA, as far as it was read: TGTGCCAGCAGTGAAAGAGGGGGAATAGTGCTAGGCACCTACAATGAG. The chain carries TRBV6-1 and TRBJ2-1; the D gene is possibly TRBD1 (6 bases). Sequencing ends 3 residues short of the CDR3 end; the germline J gene provides the rest. CDR1 MNHNS and CDR2 SASEGT come from the germline V gene. The ends were cut back, 2 bases at V and 2 bases at J, with 22 bases in the middle. The CDR3 covers 19 residues.

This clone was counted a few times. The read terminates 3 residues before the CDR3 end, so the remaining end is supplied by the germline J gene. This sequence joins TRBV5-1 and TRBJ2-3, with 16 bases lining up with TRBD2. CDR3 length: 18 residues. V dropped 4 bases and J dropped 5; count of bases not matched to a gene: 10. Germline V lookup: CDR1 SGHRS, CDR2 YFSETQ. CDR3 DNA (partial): TGCGCCAGCAGCACCCCCGGGACTAGCGGGAGGGCCGTAGATACG. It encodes CASSTPGTSGRAVDT. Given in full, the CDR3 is CASSTPGTSGRAVDTQYF.

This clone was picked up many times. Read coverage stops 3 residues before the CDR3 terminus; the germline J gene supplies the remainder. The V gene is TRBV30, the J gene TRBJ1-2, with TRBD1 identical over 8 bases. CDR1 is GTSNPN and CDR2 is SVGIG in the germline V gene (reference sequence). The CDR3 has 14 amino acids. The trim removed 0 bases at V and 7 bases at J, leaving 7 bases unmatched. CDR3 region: CAWSVDRDMIGYTF. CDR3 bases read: TGTGCCTGGAGTGTGGACAGGGACATGATTGGC. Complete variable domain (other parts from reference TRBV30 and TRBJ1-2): SQTIHQWPATLVQPVGSPLSLECTVEGTSNPNLYWYRQAAGRGLQLLFYSVGIGQISSEVPQNLSASRPQDRQFILSSKKLLLSDSGFYLCAWSVDRDMIGYTFGSGTRLTVV.

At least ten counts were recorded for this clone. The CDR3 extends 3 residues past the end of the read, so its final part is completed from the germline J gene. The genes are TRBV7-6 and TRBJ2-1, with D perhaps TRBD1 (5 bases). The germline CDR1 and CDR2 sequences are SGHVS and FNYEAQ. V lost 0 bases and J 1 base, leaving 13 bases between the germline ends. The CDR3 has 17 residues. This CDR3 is CASSLALRGPSYNEQFF. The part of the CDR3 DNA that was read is TGTGCCAGCAGCTTAGCGTTAAGGGGCCCTTCCTACAATGAG. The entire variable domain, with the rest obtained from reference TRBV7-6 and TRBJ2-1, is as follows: GAGVSQSPRYKVTKRGQDVALRCDPISGHVSLYWYRQALGQGPEFLTYFNYEAQQDKSGLPNDRFSAERPEGSISTLTIQRTEQRDSAMYRCASSLALRGPSYNEQFFGPGTRLTVL.

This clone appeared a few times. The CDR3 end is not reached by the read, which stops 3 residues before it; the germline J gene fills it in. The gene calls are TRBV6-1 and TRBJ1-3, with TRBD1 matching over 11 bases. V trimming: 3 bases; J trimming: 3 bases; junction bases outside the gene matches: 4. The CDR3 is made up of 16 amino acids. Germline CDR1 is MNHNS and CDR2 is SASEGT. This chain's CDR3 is CASSEDRGRSGNTIYF. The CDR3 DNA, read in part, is TGTGCCAGCAGTGAGGACAGGGGGCGAAGTGGAAACACC.

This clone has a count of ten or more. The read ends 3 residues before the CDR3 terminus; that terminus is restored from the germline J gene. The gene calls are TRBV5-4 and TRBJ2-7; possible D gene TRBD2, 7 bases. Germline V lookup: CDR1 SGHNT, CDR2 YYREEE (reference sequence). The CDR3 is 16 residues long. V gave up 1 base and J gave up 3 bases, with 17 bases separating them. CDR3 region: CASSLILGGANYEQYF. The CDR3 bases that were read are TGTGCCAGCAGCTTGATTTTGGGGGGGGCCAACTACGAG.

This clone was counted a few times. CDR3 loop: CASARDGGGYGQYF. CDR3 DNA, as far as it was read: TGTGCCAGCGCCCGTGATGGGGGGGGCTATGGT. The V and J genes are TRBV18 and TRBJ2-4; tentative D call: TRBD2 (7 bases). Sequencing ends 3 residues short of the CDR3 end; the germline J gene provides the rest. Germline V gives CDR1 KGHSH, CDR2 LQKENI. This CDR3 is 14 amino acids long.

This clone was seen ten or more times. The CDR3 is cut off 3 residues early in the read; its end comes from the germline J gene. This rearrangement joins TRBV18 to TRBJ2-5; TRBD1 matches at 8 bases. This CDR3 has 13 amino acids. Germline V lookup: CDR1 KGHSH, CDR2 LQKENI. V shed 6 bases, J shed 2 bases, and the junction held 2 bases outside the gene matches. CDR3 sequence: CASSRDRQETQYF. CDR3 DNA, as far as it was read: TGTGCCAGCTCCCGGGACAGGCAAGAGACC. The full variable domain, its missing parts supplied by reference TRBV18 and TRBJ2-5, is NAGVMQNPRHLVRRRGQEARLRCSPMKGHSHVYWYRQLPEEGLKFMVYLQKENIIDESGMPKERFSAEFPKEGPSILRIQQVVRGDSAAYFCASSRDRQETQYFGPGTRLLVL.

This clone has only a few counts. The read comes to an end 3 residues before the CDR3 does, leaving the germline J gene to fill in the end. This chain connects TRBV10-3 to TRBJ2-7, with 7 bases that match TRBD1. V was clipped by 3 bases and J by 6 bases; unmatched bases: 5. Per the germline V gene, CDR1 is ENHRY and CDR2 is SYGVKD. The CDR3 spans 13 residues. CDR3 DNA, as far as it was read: TGTGCCATCAGTGAAAAGGGGGCGAGCGAG. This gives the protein CAISEKGASE. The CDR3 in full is CAISEKGASEQYF.

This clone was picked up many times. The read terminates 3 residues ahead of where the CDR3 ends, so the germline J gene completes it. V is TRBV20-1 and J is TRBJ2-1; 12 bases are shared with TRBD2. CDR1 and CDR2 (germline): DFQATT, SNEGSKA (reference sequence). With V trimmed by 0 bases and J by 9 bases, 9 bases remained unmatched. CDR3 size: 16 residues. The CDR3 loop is CSARDGGLAGLGEQFF. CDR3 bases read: TGCAGTGCTAGAGATGGTGGACTAGCGGGGCTCGGTGAG.

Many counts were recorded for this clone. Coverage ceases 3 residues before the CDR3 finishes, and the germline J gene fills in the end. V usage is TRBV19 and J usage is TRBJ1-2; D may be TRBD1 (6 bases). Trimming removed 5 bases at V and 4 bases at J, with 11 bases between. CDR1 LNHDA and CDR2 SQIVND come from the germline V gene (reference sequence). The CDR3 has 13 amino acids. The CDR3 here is CASSEVRGYGYTF. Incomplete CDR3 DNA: TGTGCCAGTAGTGAGGTCAGGGGCTATGGC.

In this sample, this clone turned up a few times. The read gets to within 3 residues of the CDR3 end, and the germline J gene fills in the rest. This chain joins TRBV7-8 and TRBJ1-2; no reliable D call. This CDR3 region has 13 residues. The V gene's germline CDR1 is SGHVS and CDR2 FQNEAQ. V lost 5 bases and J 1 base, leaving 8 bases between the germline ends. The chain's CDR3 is CASSSRLNYGYTF. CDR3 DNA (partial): TGTGCCAGCAGCAGCAGACTTAACTATGGC.

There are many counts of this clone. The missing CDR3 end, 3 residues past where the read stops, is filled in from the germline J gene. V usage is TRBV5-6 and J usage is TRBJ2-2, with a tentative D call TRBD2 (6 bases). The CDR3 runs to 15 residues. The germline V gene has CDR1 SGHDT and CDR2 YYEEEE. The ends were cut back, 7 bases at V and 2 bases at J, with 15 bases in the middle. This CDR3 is CASCVGLENTGELFF. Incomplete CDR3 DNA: TGTGCCAGCTGCGTGGGACTCGAAAACACCGGGGAG.

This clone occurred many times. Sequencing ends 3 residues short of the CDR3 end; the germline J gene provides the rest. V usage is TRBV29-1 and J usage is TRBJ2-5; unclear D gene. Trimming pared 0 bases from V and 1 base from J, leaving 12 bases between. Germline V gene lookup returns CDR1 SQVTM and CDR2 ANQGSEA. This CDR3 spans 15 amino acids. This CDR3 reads CSVEELAGSQETQYF. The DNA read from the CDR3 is TGCAGCGTTGAAGAACTGGCCGGGTCCCAAGAGACC.